Listed below are T cell receptor beta chains from one sample, sequenced in a study of blood T cell repertoires in COVID-19. Profiling relied on immunoSEQ multiplex PCR, and the TCRdb table lists in-frame clones only, not all of them. The sample includes hundreds of thousands of clones, around 87% of them seen just once. Sequencing was carried out using PBMCs or T cells enriched from blood (not recorded which). Every receptor here comes from a woman aged 45-65 years who had recovered from COVID-19. The CDR3 runs from the conserved cysteine through the conserved F or W. The D gene is left open where the match is weak. Clone size appears in some rows only: once, few, many, or a class for an expanded clone.

v_gene: TRBV5-1; abundance: .; d_gene: .; j_gene: TRBJ1-4; CDR3aa: CASSRFPGVKASNEKLFF; CDR3nt: TGCGCCAGCAGCCGTTTCCCTGGAGTAAAGGCGTCTAATGAAAAACTGTTTTTT
v_gene: TRBV7-2; abundance: once; d_gene: TRBD1; j_gene: TRBJ1-5; CDR3aa: CASSPTGGTQPQHF; CDR3nt: TGTGCCAGCAGCCCAACAGGGGGCACTCAGCCCCAGCATTTT
v_gene: TRBV5-1; abundance: .; d_gene: TRBD1; j_gene: TRBJ2-7; CDR3aa: CASSFTGTEYEQYF; CDR3nt: TGCGCCAGCAGCTTTACCGGGACAGAATACGAGCAGTACTTC
v_gene: TRBV9; abundance: .; d_gene: .; j_gene: TRBJ1-2; CDR3aa: CASSVDPRPSGGYTF; CDR3nt: TGTGCCAGCAGCGTAGACCCGCGCCCCTCGGGTGGCTACACCTTC
v_gene: TRBV7-2; abundance: .; d_gene: TRBD2; j_gene: TRBJ2-2; CDR3aa: CASSQTSGGSITGELFF; CDR3nt: TGTGCCAGCAGCCAAACTAGCGGAGGGTCTATCACCGGGGAGCTGTTTTTT
v_gene: TRBV5-1; abundance: .; d_gene: TRBD2; j_gene: TRBJ2-3; CDR3aa: CASSATSGAWDTQYF; CDR3nt: TGCGCCAGCAGCGCGACTAGCGGGGCTTGGGATACGCAGTATTTT
v_gene: TRBV27; abundance: .; d_gene: .; j_gene: TRBJ1-2; CDR3aa: CASSFLSRGAYGYTF; CDR3nt: TGTGCCAGCAGTTTCCTTTCCAGGGGTGCCTATGGCTACACCTTC
v_gene: TRBV27; abundance: .; d_gene: .; j_gene: TRBJ2-1; CDR3aa: CASSFMVGSSYNEQFF; CDR3nt: TGTGCCAGCAGTTTCATGGTGGGGAGCTCCTACAATGAGCAGTTCTTC
v_gene: TRBV21-1; abundance: .; d_gene: .; j_gene: TRBJ2-1; CDR3aa: CASSKGRRDEQFF; CDR3nt: TGTGCCAGCAGCAAAGGTCGCCGGGATGAGCAGTTCTTC
v_gene: TRBV7-9; abundance: .; d_gene: TRBD1; j_gene: TRBJ2-7; CDR3aa: CASSLMGQGIYEQYF; CDR3nt: TGTGCCAGCAGCTTGATGGGACAGGGGATCTACGAGCAGTACTTC
v_gene: TRBV19; abundance: .; d_gene: TRBD1; j_gene: TRBJ1-5; CDR3aa: CASSMDRVQPQHF; CDR3nt: TGTGCCAGTAGTATGGACAGGGTCCAGCCCCAGCATTTT
v_gene: TRBV7-2; abundance: .; d_gene: TRBD1; j_gene: TRBJ2-2; CDR3aa: CASITDRGLGELFF; CDR3nt: TGTGCCAGCATCACGGACAGGGGGCTCGGGGAGCTGTTTTTT
v_gene: TRBV27; abundance: once; d_gene: .; j_gene: TRBJ2-5; CDR3aa: CASSSPQRGGETQYF; CDR3nt: TGTGCCAGCAGTTCCCCCCAGAGGGGGGGGGAGACCCAGTACTTC
v_gene: TRBV24-1; abundance: few; d_gene: TRBD1; j_gene: TRBJ2-7; CDR3aa: CARTGLRYHYEQYF; CDR3nt: TGTGCCAGGACAGGCTTACGGTACCACTACGAGCAGTACTTC
v_gene: TRBV30; abundance: .; d_gene: .; j_gene: TRBJ2-3; CDR3aa: CAWSTGSSTDTQYF; CDR3nt: TGTGCCTGGTCGACTGGTAGTAGCACAGATACGCAGTATTTT
v_gene: TRBV5-1; abundance: .; d_gene: TRBD2; j_gene: TRBJ2-7; CDR3aa: CASSREGQTYEQYF; CDR3nt: TGCGCCAGCAGCCGGGAGGGGCAAACCTACGAGCAGTACTTC
v_gene: TRBV12-3/TRBV12-4; abundance: .; d_gene: TRBD1; j_gene: TRBJ1-5; CDR3aa: CASSFSGGQPQHF; CDR3nt: TGTGCCAGCAGTTTCTCAGGGGGTCAGCCCCAGCATTTT
v_gene: TRBV7-9; abundance: .; d_gene: .; j_gene: TRBJ1-4; CDR3aa: CASSSPRGNNEKLFF; CDR3nt: TGTGCCAGCAGCTCCCCCCGGGGGAATAATGAAAAACTGTTTTTT
v_gene: TRBV2; abundance: .; d_gene: TRBD1; j_gene: TRBJ2-2; CDR3aa: CASSPGTGRRILTGELFF; CDR3nt: TGTGCCAGCAGTCCCGGGACAGGTAGACGGATACTCACCGGTGAGCTGTTTTTT
v_gene: TRBV30; abundance: .; d_gene: .; j_gene: TRBJ2-3; CDR3aa: CAWSISQDTQYF; CDR3nt: TGTGCCTGGAGTATATCCCAGGATACGCAGTATTTT
v_gene: TRBV11-2; abundance: .; d_gene: TRBD1; j_gene: TRBJ1-2; CDR3aa: CASSWTGGGYGYTF; CDR3nt: TGTGCCAGCAGCTGGACAGGGGGCGGCTATGGCTACACCTTC
v_gene: TRBV5-1; abundance: once; d_gene: .; j_gene: TRBJ2-5; CDR3aa: CASSKAILRGSQETQYF; CDR3nt: TGCGCCAGCAGCAAGGCGATCCTTAGGGGGAGCCAAGAGACCCAGTACTTC
v_gene: TRBV18; abundance: .; d_gene: .; j_gene: TRBJ1-3; CDR3aa: CASSPTRPVSGNTIYF; CDR3nt: TGTGCCAGCTCACCGACTAGACCGGTCTCTGGAAACACCATATATTTT
v_gene: TRBV5-1; abundance: .; d_gene: TRBD2; j_gene: TRBJ2-7; CDR3aa: CASGGEGRGEQYF; CDR3nt: TGCGCCAGCGGGGGGGAGGGCCGGGGCGAGCAGTACTTC
v_gene: TRBV23-1; abundance: .; d_gene: .; j_gene: TRBJ1-1; CDR3aa: CASSQSRRGTEAFF; CDR3nt: TGCGCCAGCAGTCAATCAAGGCGAGGAACTGAAGCTTTCTTT
v_gene: TRBV28; abundance: .; d_gene: TRBD1; j_gene: TRBJ1-5; CDR3aa: CASSLESGTVNQPQHF; CDR3nt: TGTGCCAGCAGTTTGGAATCCGGGACAGTGAATCAGCCCCAGCATTTT
v_gene: TRBV10-3; abundance: .; d_gene: TRBD2; j_gene: TRBJ2-7; CDR3aa: CAISEREGYEQYF; CDR3nt: TGTGCCATCAGCGAGCGGGAGGGCTACGAGCAGTACTTC
v_gene: TRBV5-6; abundance: .; d_gene: .; j_gene: TRBJ2-7; CDR3aa: CASSLARTDSYEQYF; CDR3nt: TGTGCCAGCAGCTTGGCCCGGACAGACTCCTACGAGCAGTACTTC
v_gene: TRBV28; abundance: .; d_gene: .; j_gene: TRBJ2-1; CDR3aa: CASSPSYNEQFF; CDR3nt: TGTGCCAGCTCCCCGAGCTACAATGAGCAGTTCTTC
v_gene: TRBV6-5; abundance: once; d_gene: .; j_gene: TRBJ1-3; CDR3aa: CASSYGQSSGNTIYF; CDR3nt: TGTGCCAGCAGTTACGGACAGAGTTCTGGAAACACCATATATTTT
v_gene: TRBV27; abundance: .; d_gene: .; j_gene: TRBJ2-6; CDR3aa: CASSFHSGANVLTF; CDR3nt: TGTGCCAGCAGTTTTCACTCTGGGGCCAACGTCCTGACTTTC
v_gene: TRBV29-1; abundance: .; d_gene: .; j_gene: TRBJ1-1; CDR3aa: CSVDLGVSFF; CDR3nt: TGCAGCGTTGACCTGGGCGTATCTTTCTTT
v_gene: TRBV7-9; abundance: .; d_gene: .; j_gene: TRBJ1-1; CDR3aa: CASSPPRQYTEAFF; CDR3nt: TGTGCCAGCAGCCCCCCCCGACAATACACTGAAGCTTTCTTT
v_gene: TRBV15; abundance: .; d_gene: .; j_gene: TRBJ1-1; CDR3aa: CATSRGGSTEAFF; CDR3nt: TGTGCCACCAGCAGGGGAGGGTCCACTGAAGCTTTCTTT
v_gene: TRBV2; abundance: .; d_gene: TRBD1; j_gene: TRBJ1-5; CDR3aa: CASRTGIRYQPQHF; CDR3nt: TGTGCCAGCAGGACAGGGATCCGCTATCAGCCCCAGCATTTT
v_gene: TRBV29-1; abundance: .; d_gene: TRBD2; j_gene: TRBJ2-7; CDR3aa: CSVVAGVGYEQYF; CDR3nt: TGCAGCGTCGTAGCGGGAGTTGGCTACGAGCAGTACTTC
v_gene: TRBV5-4; abundance: .; d_gene: TRBD1; j_gene: TRBJ2-5; CDR3aa: CATTTGGGQETQYF; CDR3nt: TGTGCCACCACGACAGGGGGGGGGCAAGAGACCCAGTACTTC
v_gene: TRBV6-2/TRBV6-3; abundance: .; d_gene: .; j_gene: TRBJ1-4; CDR3aa: CASSYSTRPREKLFF; CDR3nt: TGTGCCAGCAGTTACTCGACACGCCCCAGGGAAAAACTGTTTTTT
v_gene: TRBV7-2; abundance: .; d_gene: .; j_gene: TRBJ1-1; CDR3aa: CASSTGVNRVLEAFF; CDR3nt: TGTGCCAGCAGCACAGGAGTTAACAGGGTCTTGGAAGCTTTCTTT
v_gene: TRBV27; abundance: .; d_gene: .; j_gene: TRBJ1-1; CDR3aa: CASRRRGSESFF; CDR3nt: TGTGCCAGCAGGCGTAGGGGTTCCGAATCTTTCTTT
v_gene: TRBV7-9; abundance: .; d_gene: .; j_gene: TRBJ1-1; CDR3aa: CATSFGTMNTEAFF; CDR3nt: TGTGCTACCAGTTTTGGAACTATGAACACTGAAGCTTTCTTT
v_gene: TRBV18; abundance: .; d_gene: .; j_gene: TRBJ2-5; CDR3aa: CASSPPGGHSAQETQYF; CDR3nt: TGTGCCAGCTCACCACCCGGAGGGCATTCCGCACAAGAGACCCAGTACTTC